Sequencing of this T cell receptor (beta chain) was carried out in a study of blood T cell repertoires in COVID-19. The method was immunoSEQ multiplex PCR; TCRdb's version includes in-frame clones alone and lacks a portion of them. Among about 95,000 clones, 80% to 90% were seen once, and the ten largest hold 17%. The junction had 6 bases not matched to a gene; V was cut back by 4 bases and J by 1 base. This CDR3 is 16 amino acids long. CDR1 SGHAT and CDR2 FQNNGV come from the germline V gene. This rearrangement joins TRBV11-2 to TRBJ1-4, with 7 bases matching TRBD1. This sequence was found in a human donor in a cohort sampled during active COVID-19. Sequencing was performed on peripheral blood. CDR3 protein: CASSSSDRRTNEKLFF. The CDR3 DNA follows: TGTGCCAGCAGCTCATCGGACAGGAGAACTAATGAAAAACTGTTTTTT.